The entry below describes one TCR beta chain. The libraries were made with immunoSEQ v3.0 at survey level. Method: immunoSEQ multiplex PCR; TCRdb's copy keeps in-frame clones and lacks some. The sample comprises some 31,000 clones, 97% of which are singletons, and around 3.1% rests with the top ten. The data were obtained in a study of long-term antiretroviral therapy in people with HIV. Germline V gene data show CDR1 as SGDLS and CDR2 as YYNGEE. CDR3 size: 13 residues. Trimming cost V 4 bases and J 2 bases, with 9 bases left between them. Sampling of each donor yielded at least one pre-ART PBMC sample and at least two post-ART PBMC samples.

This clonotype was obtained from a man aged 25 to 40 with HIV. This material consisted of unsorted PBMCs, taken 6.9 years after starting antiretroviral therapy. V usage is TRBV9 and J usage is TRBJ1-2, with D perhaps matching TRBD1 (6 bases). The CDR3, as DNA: TGTGCCAGCAGCACACAGGGAAACTATGGCTACACCTTC. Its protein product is CASSTQGNYGYTF.